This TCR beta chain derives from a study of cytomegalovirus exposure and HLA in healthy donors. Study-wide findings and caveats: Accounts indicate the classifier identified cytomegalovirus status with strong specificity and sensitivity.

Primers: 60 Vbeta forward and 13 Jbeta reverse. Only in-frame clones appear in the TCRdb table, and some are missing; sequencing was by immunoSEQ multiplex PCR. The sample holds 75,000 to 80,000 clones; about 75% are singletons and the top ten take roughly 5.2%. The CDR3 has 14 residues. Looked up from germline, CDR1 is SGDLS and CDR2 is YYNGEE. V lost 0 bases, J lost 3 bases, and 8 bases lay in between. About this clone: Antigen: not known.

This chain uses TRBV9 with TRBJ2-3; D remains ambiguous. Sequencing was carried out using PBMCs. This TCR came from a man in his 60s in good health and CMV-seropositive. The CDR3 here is CASSVVQATDTQYF. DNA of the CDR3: TGTGCCAGCAGCGTAGTCCAGGCGACAGATACGCAGTATTTT.